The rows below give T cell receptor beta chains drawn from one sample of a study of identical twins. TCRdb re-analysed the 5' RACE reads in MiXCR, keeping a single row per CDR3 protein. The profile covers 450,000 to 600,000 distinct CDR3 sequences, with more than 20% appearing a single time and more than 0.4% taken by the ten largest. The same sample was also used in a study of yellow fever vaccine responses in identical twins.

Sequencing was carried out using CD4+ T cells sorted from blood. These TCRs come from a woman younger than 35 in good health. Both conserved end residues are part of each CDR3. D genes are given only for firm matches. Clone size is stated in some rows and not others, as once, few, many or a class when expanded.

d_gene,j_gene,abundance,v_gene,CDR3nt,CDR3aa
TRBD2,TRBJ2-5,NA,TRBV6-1,TGTGCCAGCGGAACAGCTAGACTAGCGGGGGGCGAGACCCAGTACTTC,CASGTARLAGGETQYF
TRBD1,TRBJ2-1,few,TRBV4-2,TGTGCCAGCAGCCAAGGCCGGGACAGGGGGCCCCATGAGCAGTTCTTC,CASSQGRDRGPHEQFF
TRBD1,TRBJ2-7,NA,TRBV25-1,TGTGCCAGCAAGTCGACAGGGAGCGAGCAGTACTTC,CASKSTGSEQYF
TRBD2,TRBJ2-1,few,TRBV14,TGTGCCAGCAGCCCAGTAGCGGGAGGGAGCAATGAGCAGTTCTTC,CASSPVAGGSNEQFF
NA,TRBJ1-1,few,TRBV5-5,TGTGCCAGCAGCTTGGCAGGGCTGGGGACTGAAGCTTTCTTT,CASSLAGLGTEAFF
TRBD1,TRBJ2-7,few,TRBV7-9,TGTGCCAGCAGCTTAGGGACAGGGGCTTCCTACGAGCAGTACTTC,CASSLGTGASYEQYF
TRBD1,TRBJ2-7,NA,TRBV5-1,TGCGCCAGCTCCGATCGGACAGGGAACTCCTACGAGCAGTACTTC,CASSDRTGNSYEQYF
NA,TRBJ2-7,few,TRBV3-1,TGTGCCAGCAGCCAATTAGGGGCCTACGAGCAGTACTTC,CASSQLGAYEQYF
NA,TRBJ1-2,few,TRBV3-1,TGTGCCAGCAGCCAAGATTCCCAGGGCACCTATGGCTACACCTTC,CASSQDSQGTYGYTF
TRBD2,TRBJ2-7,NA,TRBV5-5,TGTGCCAGCAGCTCAACTAGCGGGAGTTTCTACGAGCAGTACTTC,CASSSTSGSFYEQYF
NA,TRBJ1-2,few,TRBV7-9,TGTGCCAGCAGCACCCAGACAGACTACTATGGCTACACCTTC,CASSTQTDYYGYTF
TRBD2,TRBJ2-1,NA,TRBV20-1,TGCAGTGCTAGAGATCCCCTAGCGGGGTCTGGGAATGAGCAGTTCTTC,CSARDPLAGSGNEQFF
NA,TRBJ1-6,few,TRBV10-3,TGTGCCATCAGTGAGTCAGGGCGCCTTACGGGGAACTCACCCCTCCACTTT,CAISESGRLTGNSPLHF
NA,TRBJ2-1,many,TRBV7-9,TGTGCCAGCAGCTTAGAAGGCACCTCCTACAATGAGCAGTTCTTC,CASSLEGTSYNEQFF
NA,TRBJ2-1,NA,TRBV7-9,TGTGCCAGCAGCTTAGAGCCCCGATCCAATGAGCAGTTCTTC,CASSLEPRSNEQFF
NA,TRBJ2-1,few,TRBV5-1,TGCGCCAGCTCACAGACGGGAGTTACCTACAATGAGCAGTTCTTC,CASSQTGVTYNEQFF
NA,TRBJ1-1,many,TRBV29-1,TGCAGCGCTACTGTGGGAAACACTGAAGCTTTCTTT,CSATVGNTEAFF
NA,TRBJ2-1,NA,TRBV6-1,TGTGCCAGCAGAAACAGACCGAAGGAGCAGTTCTTC,CASRNRPKEQFF
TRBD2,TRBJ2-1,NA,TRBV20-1,TGCAGTGCTGCTCGACTAGCGGGGGCCCACAATGAGCAGTTCTTC,CSAARLAGAHNEQFF
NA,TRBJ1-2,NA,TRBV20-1,TGCAGTGCTACCGGGACGAGCTATGGCTACACCTTC,CSATGTSYGYTF
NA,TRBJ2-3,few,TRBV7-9,TGTGCCAGCAGCTATAGCTTAGGCGAATCGGCAGATACGCAGTATTTT,CASSYSLGESADTQYF
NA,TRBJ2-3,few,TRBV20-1,TGCAGTGCTAGTCACGGGAGTTTTGGCACAGATACGCAGTATTTT,CSASHGSFGTDTQYF
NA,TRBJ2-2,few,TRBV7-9,TGTGCCAGCTCCGGGACACTCCTCTCCGGGGAGCTGTTTTTT,CASSGTLLSGELFF
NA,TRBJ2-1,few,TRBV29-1,TGCAGCGTTCAGGGTCGGGATAAGGCCAATGAGCAGTTCTTC,CSVQGRDKANEQFF
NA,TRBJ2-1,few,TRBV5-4,TGTGCCAGCAGCTTGCTCCCCAGGGTTCGGGAGTGGCTCTCCTACAATGAGCAGTTCTTC,CASSLLPRVREWLSYNEQFF
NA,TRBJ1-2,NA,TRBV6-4,TGTGCCAGCAGTGCAGGAAAAGGGAGCTATGGCTACACCTTC,CASSAGKGSYGYTF
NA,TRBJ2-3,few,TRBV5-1,TGCGCCAGCAGCTCTGGGGCTACCTTCGTTGATACGCAGTATTTT,CASSSGATFVDTQYF
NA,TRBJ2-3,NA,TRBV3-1,TGTGCCAGCAGCCAACAAACCCTAGGAGCAGATACGCAGTATTTT,CASSQQTLGADTQYF